This T cell receptor (beta chain) was sequenced in a study of T cell responses to AZD1222 COVID-19 vaccine. Study context: Pooling was applied to second doses at about 4 or about 12 weeks. Study-wide results and caveats: Researchers took repertoire samples only after the peak T cell response had come.

Assay: immunoSEQ multiplex PCR; the TCRdb copy retains only in-frame clones and omits some. The sample includes 120,000 or so clones, less than 90% of them seen just once. The CDR3 covers 16 residues. The germline V gene encodes CDR1 SGHRS and CDR2 YFSETQ. V gave up 2 bases and J gave up 0 bases, with 12 bases separating them. As to this clone: Antigen unknown.

The TCR originated in an adult in good health. The specimen was peripheral blood, collected on day 0 of AZD1222 vaccination. V usage is TRBV5-1 and J usage is TRBJ2-4; the D gene is possibly TRBD2 (5 bases). The CDR3 DNA is TGCGCCAGCAGCTTCGGGGTCCGCGGAGCCAAAAACATTCAGTACTTC. Its translation: CASSFGVRGAKNIQYF.